The 4 T cell receptor beta chains presented below share a single source sample, sequenced in a study of regulatory T cells in long-lasting Graves disease. For TCR beta, libraries came from iRepertoire HTBI primers and Arm-PCR of CDR3 regions. TCRdb processed the multiplex PCR reads anew with MiXCR; each CDR3 protein has one entry. The data contain 410,000 or so distinct CDR3 sequences, under 15% of them seen just once; the ten biggest clones take up over 15%. The sample's time point: newly diagnosed GD, antithyroid drugs for less than 3 months. RNA from PBMCs was the source of the TCR library. These data also formed part of another study, on T cells in Graves' hyperthyroidism and ophthalmopathy.

Sequencing was performed on peripheral blood mononuclear cells (PBMCs), taken at new diagnosis, from a patient treated with antithyroid drugs. The receptors stem from a woman younger than 45 with Graves disease.

This clonotype was recorded many times. V is TRBV10-3 and J is TRBJ2-1; D unresolved. The CDR3 consists of 11 residues. V was pared by 3 bases and J by 7 bases, with 4 bases between. CDR1 is ENHRY, CDR2 SYGVKD, per germline. The CDR3 bases are TGTGCCATCAGTGACCAAAATGAGCAGTTCTTC. Translation: CAISDQNEQFF.

This clonotype was observed many times. This chain links TRBV28 with TRBJ2-2; no firm D call. In germline, CDR1 is MDHEN, CDR2 SYDVKM. The V end lost 6 bases, the J end lost 3 bases, and 14 bases lay between the germline ends. The CDR3 covers 15 residues. The CDR3 reads CASSSYWGDTGELFF. For the CDR3, the DNA is TGTGCCAGCAGCTCTTACTGGGGTGACACCGGGGAGCTGTTTTTT.

In this sample, this clonotype turned up many times. The V and J genes are TRBV7-3 and TRBJ2-7; unclear D gene. V was clipped by 2 bases and J by 3 bases, with 14 bases between them. CDR1 is SGHTA and CDR2 is FQGTGA in the germline V gene. The CDR3 is made up of 15 amino acids. For the CDR3, the DNA is TGTGCCAGCAGCTTACAAGGAACCAGAGGCTACGAGCAGTACTTC. It is translated as CASSLQGTRGYEQYF.

In DNA, the CDR3 is TGTGCCAGCAGCCTTCCTCTCGGGACTAGCGATTACAATGAGCAGTTCTTC. It specifies CASSLPLGTSDYNEQFF. The J gene is TRBJ2-1, the V gene TRBV11-2, with 10 bases lining up with TRBD2. CDR3 length: 17 amino acids. Per the germline V gene, CDR1 is SGHAT and CDR2 is FQNNGV. J lost 4 bases, V lost 5 bases, and 11 bases had no gene match. Supplemented by reference TRBV11-2 and TRBJ2-1, the full variable domain reads EAGVAQSPRYKIIEKRQSVAFWCNPISGHATLYWYQQILGQGPKLLIQFQNNGVVDDSQLPKDRFSAERLKGVDSTLKIQPAKLEDSAVYLCASSLPLGTSDYNEQFFGPGTRLTVL.